The next 7 T cell receptor beta chains were all read from a single sample in a study of T cell repertoires in cytomegalovirus infection. A single record per CDR3 protein comes from TCRdb applying MiXCR to the reads. The sample lists approximately 1,000,000 distinct CDR3 sequences; 30% to 40% were seen once. Which antigens these TCRs recognize remains unknown. The sequences come from cultured CD8+ T cells from PBMCs, collected from culture after CMV antigen stimulation. The origin of the receptors is a human donor in good health (CMV status not recorded). Some clones in this sample may be carry-over from other donors' samples.

The chain joins TRBV20-1 to TRBJ1-4; no definite D call. This CDR3 is built from 13 residues. The V gene's germline CDR1 is DFQATT and CDR2 SNEGSKA (reference sequence). V lost 5 bases and J lost 2, with 9 bases in between. CDR3 DNA sequence: TGCAGTGCTGGAGGCCTTACTAATGAAAAACTGTTTTTT. Translated: CSAGGLTNEKLFF.

This clonotype was counted ten times or more. This rearrangement joins TRBV7-8 to TRBJ2-7; the D gene is possibly TRBD1 (6 bases). The CDR3 extends over 11 amino acids. V was trimmed by 4 bases and J by 5 bases, leaving 6 bases between them. The germline CDR1 and CDR2 sequences are SGHVS and FQNEAQ. In DNA form, the CDR3 reads TGTGCCAGCAGCTACAGGGACGAGCAGTACGTC. Translation: CASSYRDEQYV.

The chain combines TRBV4-1 with TRBJ2-2; 9 bases align to TRBD1. Per the germline V gene, CDR1 is MGHRA and CDR2 is YSYEKL. The CDR3 runs to 16 residues. Losses at the gene ends were 3 bases for V and 1 base for J; bases not matched to a gene: 3. The CDR3 bases are TGCGCCAGCAGCCAGGAGGGACAGGGGAACACCGGGGAGCTGTTTTTT. As protein: CASSQEGQGNTGELFF.

Concerning this clonotype itself: A much larger clone lies a single base off, so this may be a read error. The rearrangement links TRBV7-2 to TRBJ2-7; either TRBD1 or TRBD2 may fit D (5 bases each). CDR1 and CDR2 (germline): SGHTA, FQGNSA. The CDR3 extends over 14 amino acids. The CDR3 coding sequence is TGTGCCATCAGCTTAATTGGGGGCTCCTACGAGCAGTACTTC. Its protein is CAISLIGGSYEQYF.

This clonotype was observed at least ten times. The rearrangement joins TRBV12-3 or TRBV12-4 to TRBJ1-5; TRBD1 matches at 7 bases. Germline trimming cut 5 bases from V and 3 bases from J; bases unmatched to any gene: 19. The CDR3 totals 19 residues. CDR3 loop: CASSPYGTAWRDDNQPQHF. CDR3 DNA: TGTGCCAGCAGTCCCTACGGGACAGCTTGGCGGGATGACAATCAGCCCCAGCATTTT.

The chain joins TRBV7-2 to TRBJ2-7, with D perhaps matching TRBD2 (5 bases). The CDR3 length is 13 residues. Germline loops: CDR1 SGHTA, CDR2 FQGNSA. V lost 4 bases and J lost 7, with 14 bases in between. CDR3 coding DNA: TGTGCCAGCAGCTCCCTCGGACTCGAAGAGCAGTACGTC. This codes for CASSSLGLEEQYV.

The gene calls are TRBV7-3 and TRBJ2-1; 10 nucleotides agree with TRBD2. V was clipped by 2 bases and J by 8 bases; unmatched bases: 6. This CDR3 has 15 amino acids. Looked up from germline, CDR1 is SGHTA and CDR2 is FQGTGA. The CDR3 loop is CASSLRLAGAYEQFF. CDR3 bases: TGTGCCAGCAGCTTACGGCTAGCGGGGGCATATGAGCAGTTCTTC.